This TCR beta chain was found in a study of T cell responses to AZD1222 COVID-19 vaccine. Produced via immunoSEQ multiplex PCR; TCRdb's table is partial and in-frame only. The data hold roughly 140,000 clones, with 75% to 90% observed a single time. Details on this clone: Its antigen remains unidentified.

Study-wide results and caveats: The study found Spike-specific TCR breadth and depth rose after two AZD1222 doses. Distributed over spike, vaccine-associated CD4 TCRs predominated at 160-218 and 743-854. Nearly half of spike-specific TCRs reportedly target variant regions that are unmutated in the B.1.351 and B.1.1.7 variants.

The CDR3 is 15 residues long. Trimming removed 3 bases at V and 4 bases at J, with 13 bases between. From germline, CDR1 is MNHNS and CDR2 SASEGT. V gene TRBV6-1 combines with J gene TRBJ1-5; D ambiguous. This specimen was peripheral blood, taken on day 0 of AZD1222 vaccination. The clonotype comes from an adult in good health. The CDR3 spells CASSEESWQNQPQHF. The CDR3, as DNA: TGTGCCAGCAGTGAGGAGTCTTGGCAAAATCAGCCCCAGCATTTT.